This T cell receptor beta chain was documented in a study of cytomegalovirus exposure and HLA in healthy donors. This clone was seen just once. The PCR ran on 60 Vbeta and 13 Jbeta primers. The protocol was immunoSEQ multiplex PCR, while the TCRdb copy is restricted to in-frame clones and leaves out a portion. The table has roughly 220,000 clones, roughly 84% seen once. The CDR3 sequence is 13 residues long. CDR1 and CDR2 from the germline V gene are LNHDA and SQIVND (reference sequence). Trimming stripped 9 bases from V and 2 bases from J, with 11 bases between. The chain has TRBV19 and TRBJ1-3, with a possible D match to TRBD1 (5 bases). Sequenced input: PBMCs. The sequence was collected from a man in his fifties or sixties in good health and CMV-seronegative. The CDR3 coding sequence is TGTGCCAGCCAGGGTAGGGCTGGAAACACCATATATTTT. It yields the protein CASQGRAGNTIYF.